This is a list of T cell receptor beta chains from one sample in a study of blood T cell repertoires in COVID-19. TCRdb's copy holds only in-frame clones and misses some; the assay was immunoSEQ multiplex PCR. The table lists 20,000 or so clones, just over 85% of them singletons. The material sequenced was peripheral blood. The origin of the receptors is an elderly woman with active or convalescent COVID-19. CDR3s include the opening cysteine and the closing phenylalanine or tryptophan. The D gene is left open where the match is weak. Clone size appears in some rows only: once, few, many, or a class for an expanded clone.

>TRBD2|TRBJ2-7|TRBV10-3|.
CALKRERDSYEQYF
TGTGCCCTCAAGCGGGAGCGAGATTCCTACGAGCAGTACTTC
>TRBD2|TRBJ2-5|TRBV15|once
CATSRGWGGGSSGGYQETQYF
TGTGCCACCAGCAGAGGATGGGGTGGCGGCTCTAGCGGGGGGTACCAAGAGACCCAGTACTTC
>TRBD2|TRBJ2-7|TRBV6-5|hyperexpanded
CASSYGGGGYEQYF
TGTGCCAGCAGTTATGGCGGGGGAGGCTACGAGCAGTACTTC
>TRBD1|TRBJ1-1|TRBV4-1|.
CASSQVGTPTGAEAFF
TGCGCCAGCAGCCAAGTCGGGACTCCCACAGGGGCTGAAGCTTTCTTT
>.|TRBJ2-2|TRBV7-6|.
CASSLSYRSGRGRTGELFF
TGTGCCAGCAGCTTATCCTACAGATCAGGCAGGGGAAGAACCGGGGAGCTGTTTTTT
>.|TRBJ2-5|TRBV27|.
CASSLNEGTQYF
TGTGCCAGCAGTTTAAACGAGGGGACCCAGTACTTC
>.|TRBJ1-2|TRBV12-3/TRBV12-4|.
CASSFRGGGYTF
TGTGCCAGCAGTTTTCGAGGGGGAGGCTACACCTTC
>TRBD2|TRBJ2-7|TRBV19|.
CASSPSGRAREQYF
TGTGCCAGTAGTCCTAGCGGGAGGGCCCGCGAGCAGTACTTC
>.|TRBJ1-2|TRBV6-5|.
CASSYGSGNYGYTF
TGTGCCAGCAGTTACGGTTCGGGGAACTATGGCTACACCTTC
>TRBD2|TRBJ2-1|TRBV6-2/TRBV6-3|few
CASSSSGGMDEQFF
TGTGCCAGCAGTAGTAGCGGGGGGATGGATGAGCAGTTCTTC
>TRBD1|TRBJ2-5|TRBV27|.
CASSLSGQSQDKYF
TGTGCCAGCAGTTTATCGGGACAGAGCCAAGATAAGTACTTC
>TRBD1|TRBJ2-3|TRBV4-3|.
CASSQDSGQDNADTQYF
TGCGCCAGCAGCCAAGACTCGGGACAGGATAACGCAGATACGCAGTATTTT
>.|TRBJ1-3|TRBV4-2|.
CASSQGGGPSGNTIYF
TGTGCCAGCAGCCAAGGGGGCGGTCCCTCTGGAAACACCATATATTTT
>.|TRBJ2-5|TRBV27|few
CASRPLGAGQETQYF
TGTGCCAGCAGACCCCTGGGGGCAGGACAAGAGACCCAGTACTTC
>TRBD2|TRBJ2-1|TRBV11-2|few
CASSLPGGAYNEQFF
TGTGCCAGCAGCTTACCTGGGGGGGCCTACAATGAGCAGTTCTTC
>TRBD2|TRBJ2-1|TRBV25-1|.
CASSETSGNLYNEQFF
TGTGCCAGCAGTGAGACTAGCGGGAACTTGTACAATGAGCAGTTCTTC
>.|TRBJ2-2|TRBV9|.
CASSARLGITNTGELFF
TGTGCCAGCAGCGCGCGCCTGGGCATAACCAACACCGGGGAGCTGTTTTTT
>.|TRBJ1-1|TRBV27|once
CASKAQGSTEAFF
TGTGCCAGCAAGGCTCAGGGTTCCACTGAAGCTTTCTTT
>TRBD1|TRBJ2-1|TRBV28|few
CASSLRKGQGSYNEQFF
TGTGCCAGCAGTTTAAGGAAGGGACAGGGTTCCTACAATGAGCAGTTCTTC
>.|TRBJ2-2|TRBV18|once
CASSPMSRRFGELFF
TGTGCCAGCTCACCAATGTCTCGGAGGTTCGGGGAGCTGTTTTTT
>.|TRBJ1-3|TRBV7-3|.
CASSLSGSGNTIYF
TGTGCCAGCAGCTTATCGGGCTCTGGAAACACCATATATTTT
>TRBD2|TRBJ2-3|TRBV6-5|.
CASGLARYSTDTQYF
TGTGCCAGTGGACTAGCGCGATATAGCACAGATACGCAGTATTTT
>TRBD2|TRBJ2-3|TRBV5-1|.
CASSSGTSGGRTDTQYF
TGCGCCAGCAGCTCCGGGACTAGCGGGGGCCGCACAGATACGCAGTATTTT
>.|TRBJ2-7|TRBV5-1|.
CASRGFTSSYEQYF
TGCGCCAGCAGGGGGTTTACTAGCTCCTACGAGCAGTACTTC
>.|TRBJ1-2|TRBV7-2|.
CASSLGGVGIYGYTF
TGTGCCAGCAGCTTAGGAGGAGTAGGCATCTATGGCTACACCTTC
>.|TRBJ1-2|TRBV3-1/TRBV3-2|.
CASSQASTSGYTF
TGTGCCAGCAGCCAAGCTTCCACAAGTGGCTACACCTTC
>.|TRBJ1-4|TRBV5-1|few
CASKDTSTNEKLFF
TGCGCCAGCAAGGACACCTCAACTAATGAAAAACTGTTTTTT
>.|TRBJ1-1|TRBV19|.
CASSIVVQANTEAFF
TGTGCCAGTAGTATAGTTGTACAGGCGAACACTGAAGCTTTCTTT
>TRBD1|TRBJ2-7|TRBV4-3|.
CASRRDRGNYEQYF
TGCGCCAGCAGACGGGACAGGGGGAACTACGAGCAGTACTTC
>TRBD1|TRBJ1-4|TRBV4-1|.
CASSQGQGWVEKLFF
TGCGCCAGCAGCCAGGGACAGGGGTGGGTTGAAAAACTGTTTTTT
>.|TRBJ2-7|TRBV6-6|.
CASSPRVDSYEQYF
TGTGCCAGCAGTCCCCGGGTGGACAGCTACGAGCAGTACTTC
>TRBD1|TRBJ2-7|TRBV4-3|.
CASSQLPGQGSYEQYF
TGCGCCAGCAGCCAACTTCCGGGACAGGGTTCCTACGAGCAGTACTTC
>.|TRBJ1-1|TRBV10-3|.
CAIGTMNTEAFF
TGTGCCATCGGGACAATGAACACTGAAGCTTTCTTT
>TRBD2|TRBJ2-1|TRBV4-1|.
CASSQMGLAGGWNEQFF
TGCGCCAGCAGCCAAATGGGGTTAGCGGGGGGGTGGAATGAGCAGTTCTTC
>.|TRBJ1-1|TRBV18|once
CASSPSPGTEAFF
TGTGCCAGCTCACCATCGCCAGGGACTGAAGCTTTCTTT
>TRBD1|TRBJ1-2|TRBV24-1|.
CATSDVQGGGGYTF
TGTGCCACCAGTGATGTACAGGGGGGAGGTGGCTACACCTTC
>.|TRBJ1-2|TRBV3-1/TRBV3-2|.
CATRGGQYGYGYTF
TGTGCCACCCGCGGCGGACAGTACGGCTATGGCTACACCTTC
>TRBD1|TRBJ2-3|TRBV12-3/TRBV12-4|.
CASSFDREDTQYF
TGTGCCAGCAGTTTCGACAGGGAAGATACGCAGTATTTT
>TRBD1|TRBJ2-3|TRBV24-1|.
CATSLLTGETDTQYF
TGTGCCACCAGCCTTCTTACAGGGGAGACAGATACGCAGTATTTT
>.|TRBJ1-5|TRBV5-6|.
CASSLYAGAYSNQPQHF
TGTGCCAGCAGCTTGTATGCAGGGGCATATAGCAATCAGCCCCAGCATTTT
>TRBD1|TRBJ2-1|TRBV6-5|.
CASRDRGQGFNEQFF
TGTGCCAGCAGGGACAGGGGGCAAGGGTTCAATGAGCAGTTCTTC
>.|TRBJ1-6|TRBV28|.
CASTPGGFDSPLHF
TGTGCCAGCACCCCGGGGGGTTTTGATTCACCCCTCCACTTT
>.|TRBJ1-2|TRBV7-8|.
CASSTRQEYYGYTF
TGTGCCAGCAGCACACGACAGGAGTACTATGGCTACACCTTC
>.|TRBJ1-4|TRBV6-6|.
CASQSGGSTNEKLFF
TGTGCCAGCCAATCGGGGGGGTCAACTAATGAAAAACTGTTTTTT
>.|TRBJ1-1|TRBV6-5|.
CASSYPRTGLDTEAFF
TGTGCCAGCAGTTACCCTAGAACAGGGTTAGACACTGAAGCTTTCTTT
>.|TRBJ1-4|TRBV23-1|.
CASTPRAGAEKLFF
TGCGCCAGCACCCCGAGGGCAGGGGCTGAAAAACTGTTTTTT
>.|TRBJ2-4|TRBV10-3|.
CAASKGEAKNIQYF
TGTGCCGCGTCGAAGGGAGAAGCCAAAAACATTCAGTACTTC
>.|TRBJ1-2|TRBV9|.
CASSVGGTYGYTF
TGTGCCAGCAGCGTTGGCGGGACCTATGGCTACACCTTC
>TRBD1|TRBJ1-3|TRBV19|.
CASSVGQGRGNTIYF
TGTGCCAGTAGTGTGGGACAGGGAAGGGGAAACACCATATATTTT
>.|TRBJ2-1|TRBV5-3|.
CARTTHRHYNEQFF
TGTGCCAGAACCACCCACAGGCACTACAATGAGCAGTTCTTC
>TRBD1|TRBJ1-3|TRBV27|.
CASSPQGARNTIYF
TGTGCCAGCAGTCCACAGGGGGCGAGAAACACCATATATTTT
>.|TRBJ1-2|TRBV6-6|.
CASSYSGGPGYTF
TGTGCCAGCAGTTACTCGGGGGGGCCCGGCTACACCTTC
>TRBD2|TRBJ2-5|TRBV15|.
CATSRVGSGRALRETQYF
TGTGCCACCAGCAGAGTTGGTAGCGGGAGGGCCCTCAGAGAGACCCAGTACTTC
>.|TRBJ1-2|TRBV19|.
CASSIEGQMIFNYGYTF
TGTGCCAGTAGTATAGAAGGACAGATGATATTTAACTATGGCTACACCTTC
>.|TRBJ1-5|TRBV6-5|.
CASRPGPGNQPQHF
TGTGCCAGCCGGCCGGGCCCGGGGAATCAGCCCCAGCATTTT
>.|TRBJ1-3|TRBV11-2|.
CASSLGGASGNTIYF
TGTGCCAGCAGCTTAGGGGGAGCCTCTGGAAACACCATATATTTT
>TRBD2|TRBJ2-3|TRBV7-3|.
CASSLTGLNTDTQYF
TGTGCCAGCAGCTTAACGGGACTAAACACAGATACGCAGTATTTT